What follows is one T cell receptor (beta chain) and its context. This clonotype has a count of ten or more. It has no known antigen specificity. Base qualities were left out, and no much larger clone turns up one base away. TCR beta CDR3 regions were amplified from RNA transcripts for repertoire sequencing. A first-round RT-PCR used HTBI primers with the Qiagen OneStep RT-PCR kit, followed by a second-round multiplex PCR, size selection and purification. Libraries were sequenced paired-end with 100 bp reads on an Illumina HiSeq2000. In the authors' own workflow: Reads were processed with SOAPnuke, discarding reads with adapters, uncalled bases, mean Phred below 15, or no exact constant-primer or identifier match. High-quality paired reads were merged with COPE v1.2.5. Each unique nucleotide sequence was defined as a clonotype, and clonotypes were aligned to IMGT TRB V, D and J references with MiTCR v1.1. Only V-J combinations with frequency above 0.0001 were analysed, covering around 99% of repertoires. For each V-J combination, a TCR clonal expansion and chaos score was defined as F50 clonal expansion divided by the chaos observed in the TCRdist matrix. Features were reduced by Welch's t-statistics and random forest to roughly 14 V-J combinations, which fed a naive Bayes classifier. The Morisita-Horn index was used to measure how similar the thyroid and blood repertoires were. TCRdb's own reprocessing of the public reads used fastp at Q25 and MiXCR and kept productive beta chains. For every CDR3 protein sequence, its rows merge into one entry that carries the most common genes and DNA. TCRdb, rather than the study authors, made the V and J calls. The sample table holds over 500,000 distinct CDR3 sequences, of which 22% were seen once. Approximately 7% of the sample is held by the ten biggest clonotypes.

The data originate from a study of Graves' ophthalmopathy and Graves' hyperthyroidism (dated 2018 in TCRdb). About the full investigation: Peripheral blood was collected before any treatment was given, at the time of initial diagnosis. A discovery set of 100 patients (roughly 41 ophthalmopathy, just over 55 stable hyperthyroidism) was enrolled to explore V-J signatures distinguishing ophthalmopathy from hyperthyroidism. In more than five hyperthyroidism patients, the T-cell repertoires found in thyroid tissue were compared with those found in blood. The 100 discovery patients were randomly split 7:3 into training and test sets. In total, 135 blood samples were TCR-sequenced: 40 to 45 ophthalmopathy, roughly 80 hyperthyroidism and some 17 hyperthyroidism-to-ophthalmopathy patients. The independent validation cohort included 18 to 20 hyperthyroidism patients plus 17 patients who later progressed from hyperthyroidism to ophthalmopathy. The study used TCR beta repertoire signatures to distinguish Graves' ophthalmopathy from Graves' hyperthyroidism and to predict progression to ophthalmopathy. Following sampling, methimazole starting at 30 mg daily was administered to hyperthyroidism patients, and high-dose intravenous methylprednisolone was administered to ophthalmopathy patients. Summary of the overall study and its limitations: In cross-validation, the 13-signature model distinguished ophthalmopathy from stable hyperthyroidism with 85% to 90% sensitivity and about 84% specificity, and in the test set the corresponding values were approximately 79% and 70%. In validation, the model predicted ophthalmopathy progression with about 71% sensitivity and 72.22% specificity; eleven to twelve predicted patients were CT-confirmed with GO in a median of 6.5 months. Most expanded thyroid clonotypes with frequency above 0.001 were also detected in blood, suggesting blood repertoires may reflect the thyroid immune response. Sample size was not statistically predetermined, and group allocation was not concealed from the investigators.

Stable hyperthyroidism was defined as no progression to ophthalmopathy within 18 months of follow-up. Hyperthyroidism patients were newly diagnosed, with disease duration under 2 months, and aged 18 to 65 years. Anyone with other autoimmune diseases, uncontrolled infections, pregnancy or lactation was excluded from the study. Diagnosis relied on clinical symptoms, serum thyroxine, TRAb, thyroid ultrasound and orbital computed tomography. Ficoll-Paque density gradient centrifugation was used to isolate PBMCs from about 10 ml of fresh peripheral blood. Total RNA was extracted with Trizol reagent and quality-checked on an Agilent 2100 Bioanalyzer. Material for sequencing was peripheral blood. The clonotype was recovered from a woman between 18 and 29 years old with stable Graves' hyperthyroidism. Some clones in this sample may be carry-over from other donors' samples. Donor details come from another sample of the same person, matched by shared clones.

The CDR3 amino acid sequence is: CSARALGITDSPLHF. The sequenced DNA is TGCAGTGCTAGAGCCCTGGGCATAACGGATTCACCCCTCCACTTT. The chain employs TRBV20-1 and TRBJ1-6, with the D gene uncertain. CDR1 is given as DFQATT and CDR2 as SNEGSKA, both from the germline V gene (reference sequence). Trimming costs V 1 base and J 8 bases, and their ends lie 15 bases apart. The CDR3, from cysteine to phenylalanine, totals 15 residues. Only CDR3 DNA is held: 45 bases, read in frame from base 1.